This T cell receptor (beta chain) was found in a study of OX40 agonist ivuxolimab in advanced cancers. As for the study in general: Past anti-PD-1, anti-PD-L1 or anti-CTLA-4 therapy was accepted, and around 40% had received some. General study findings and limits: Some nonresponders additionally presented with little normalized T-cell clonal expansion.

Profiling relied on immunoSEQ multiplex PCR, and the TCRdb table lists in-frame clones only, not all of them. The data show 60,000 or so clones, with 80% to 90% seen just once and less than 5.5% held by the top ten. Comments on this clone: Its antigen is undetermined.

The germline V gene has CDR1 KGHSH and CDR2 LQKENI. The CDR3 runs to 15 residues. V lost 3 bases, J lost 7 bases, and 5 bases stayed unmatched. The source of this sequence is an adult with an advanced solid tumor such as melanoma, head and neck, liver or kidney cancer. The source was CD4+ or CD8+ T cells sorted from blood, collected in a trial of the OX40 agonist ivuxolimab. The chain joins TRBV18 to TRBJ2-1; 11 positions agree with TRBD1. CDR3 region: CASSPGQGAKNEQFF. The CDR3 DNA sequence: TGTGCCAGCTCACCCGGACAGGGGGCGAAGAATGAGCAGTTCTTC.